The rows below give T cell receptor beta chains drawn from one sample of a study of blood T cell repertoires in COVID-19. Profiled with immunoSEQ multiplex PCR; TCRdb holds only in-frame clones, not every one. The repertoire holds under 200,000 clones, with around 86% as singletons. Sequenced sample: PBMCs or T cells enriched from blood (not recorded which). The source of these receptors is a middle-aged man with acute COVID-19. CDR3s include the opening cysteine and the closing phenylalanine or tryptophan. Each record gives: D gene, clone size, V gene, J gene, CDR3 protein, CDR3 DNA. A D gene is named only where the DNA matches it firmly. Size tells how often a clone was seen (once, few, many) or the class of an expanded clone, and some rows leave it out.

d_gene: .; abundance: .; v_gene: TRBV28; j_gene: TRBJ2-7; CDR3aa: CASGSLGLSSYEQYF; CDR3nt: TGTGCCAGCGGGTCGTTGGGCCTCAGCTCCTACGAGCAGTACTTC
d_gene: TRBD1; abundance: few; v_gene: TRBV28; j_gene: TRBJ1-1; CDR3aa: CASSLWRTGRSTEAFF; CDR3nt: TGTGCCAGCAGTTTATGGCGGACAGGGAGGTCTACTGAAGCTTTCTTT
d_gene: .; abundance: .; v_gene: TRBV5-1; j_gene: TRBJ2-2; CDR3aa: CASSHPGSGELFF; CDR3nt: TGCGCCAGCAGCCACCCAGGCTCGGGGGAGCTGTTTTTT
d_gene: TRBD1; abundance: .; v_gene: TRBV7-2; j_gene: TRBJ1-2; CDR3aa: CASSLGGTGIYGYTF; CDR3nt: TGTGCCAGCAGCTTAGGGGGGACAGGGATTTATGGCTACACCTTC
d_gene: .; abundance: .; v_gene: TRBV2; j_gene: TRBJ2-5; CDR3aa: CASSLAPFSGQETQYF; CDR3nt: TGTGCCAGCAGTCTCGCCCCCTTTAGCGGCCAAGAGACCCAGTACTTC
d_gene: .; abundance: .; v_gene: TRBV7-9; j_gene: TRBJ1-2; CDR3aa: CASSLPGEGRLGYTF; CDR3nt: TGTGCCAGCAGCCTTCCAGGAGAGGGCCGATTAGGCTACACCTTC
d_gene: .; abundance: .; v_gene: TRBV10-2; j_gene: TRBJ2-7; CDR3aa: CASSEGLMYYEQYF; CDR3nt: TGCGCCAGCAGTGAGGGCCTCATGTACTACGAGCAGTACTTC
d_gene: TRBD2; abundance: .; v_gene: TRBV7-3; j_gene: TRBJ2-1; CDR3aa: CASSLSLTSGDYNEQFF; CDR3nt: TGTGCCAGCAGCTTATCCTTGACTAGCGGGGATTACAATGAGCAGTTCTTC
d_gene: .; abundance: .; v_gene: TRBV12-3/TRBV12-4; j_gene: TRBJ2-7; CDR3aa: CASSLAAGTEQYF; CDR3nt: TGTGCCAGCAGTTTAGCTGCAGGTACCGAGCAGTACTTC
d_gene: TRBD2; abundance: .; v_gene: TRBV7-8; j_gene: TRBJ2-1; CDR3aa: CASSPALAGGHNEQFF; CDR3nt: TGTGCCAGCAGCCCGGCCCTAGCGGGAGGCCATAATGAGCAGTTCTTC
d_gene: .; abundance: .; v_gene: TRBV5-1; j_gene: TRBJ2-1; CDR3aa: CASSLRVSDNEQFF; CDR3nt: TGCGCCAGCAGCTTACGGGTAAGCGACAATGAGCAGTTCTTC
d_gene: TRBD1; abundance: .; v_gene: TRBV5-1; j_gene: TRBJ2-1; CDR3aa: CASSQTGTGVNEQFF; CDR3nt: TGCGCCAGCAGCCAAACCGGGACAGGGGTTAATGAGCAGTTCTTC
d_gene: TRBD1; abundance: few; v_gene: TRBV28; j_gene: TRBJ1-4; CDR3aa: CASRRGGTVNEKLFF; CDR3nt: TGTGCCAGCAGACGCGGGGGGACAGTTAATGAAAAACTGTTTTTT
d_gene: .; abundance: .; v_gene: TRBV12-3/TRBV12-4; j_gene: TRBJ2-3; CDR3aa: CASSLGQGDTQYF; CDR3nt: TGTGCCAGCAGTTTGGGTCAGGGAGATACGCAGTATTTT
d_gene: TRBD1; abundance: .; v_gene: TRBV5-1; j_gene: TRBJ2-5; CDR3aa: CASSFRQGAVRETQYF; CDR3nt: TGCGCCAGCAGCTTCCGACAGGGGGCGGTCAGGGAGACCCAGTACTTC
d_gene: .; abundance: .; v_gene: TRBV3-1/TRBV3-2; j_gene: TRBJ1-1; CDR3aa: CASSHRAGTEAFF; CDR3nt: TGTGCCAGCAGCCACCGAGCCGGGACTGAAGCTTTCTTT
d_gene: TRBD1; abundance: .; v_gene: TRBV12-3/TRBV12-4; j_gene: TRBJ2-7; CDR3aa: CASSSDRTYEQYF; CDR3nt: TGTGCCAGCAGTTCGGACAGGACCTACGAGCAGTACTTC
d_gene: .; abundance: few; v_gene: TRBV5-1; j_gene: TRBJ2-2; CDR3aa: CASCLGSTTGELFF; CDR3nt: TGCGCCAGCTGTCTAGGGAGTACCACCGGGGAGCTGTTTTTT
d_gene: TRBD1; abundance: .; v_gene: TRBV5-1; j_gene: TRBJ2-5; CDR3aa: CASSPRTGGIVTQYF; CDR3nt: TGCGCCAGCAGCCCGCGGACAGGGGGCATAGTGACCCAGTACTTC
d_gene: TRBD1; abundance: .; v_gene: TRBV20-1; j_gene: TRBJ1-1; CDR3aa: CSASPGTVNTEAFF; CDR3nt: TGCAGTGCTAGTCCCGGGACAGTGAACACTGAAGCTTTCTTT
d_gene: TRBD1; abundance: .; v_gene: TRBV6-2/TRBV6-3; j_gene: TRBJ1-5; CDR3aa: CASSWRDGTDSNQPQHF; CDR3nt: TGTGCCAGCAGTTGGAGGGACGGGACAGATAGCAATCAGCCCCAGCATTTT
d_gene: .; abundance: few; v_gene: TRBV5-5; j_gene: TRBJ1-1; CDR3aa: CASSLYGGENTEAFF; CDR3nt: TGTGCCAGCAGCTTGTATGGGGGGGAGAACACTGAAGCTTTCTTT
d_gene: .; abundance: once; v_gene: TRBV19; j_gene: TRBJ1-3; CDR3aa: CASSISNTIYF; CDR3nt: TGTGCCAGTAGTATCTCCAACACCATATATTTT
d_gene: .; abundance: .; v_gene: TRBV30; j_gene: TRBJ2-6; CDR3aa: CAWDRKGAGANVLTF; CDR3nt: TGTGCCTGGGACCGGAAGGGGGCTGGGGCCAACGTCCTGACTTTC
d_gene: TRBD1; abundance: once; v_gene: TRBV7-8; j_gene: TRBJ2-7; CDR3aa: CASSVVGGYGEQYF; CDR3nt: TGTGCCAGCAGCGTCGTAGGGGGCTATGGCGAGCAGTACTTC
d_gene: .; abundance: .; v_gene: TRBV7-9; j_gene: TRBJ1-1; CDR3aa: CASSSPARDRNAAEAFF; CDR3nt: TGTGCCAGCAGCTCCCCTGCTCGCGACAGGAATGCGGCTGAAGCTTTCTTT
d_gene: .; abundance: .; v_gene: TRBV12-3/TRBV12-4; j_gene: TRBJ2-1; CDR3aa: CASSLARAGEQFF; CDR3nt: TGTGCCAGCAGTTTAGCGCGAGCGGGTGAGCAGTTCTTC
d_gene: TRBD1; abundance: .; v_gene: TRBV18; j_gene: TRBJ1-2; CDR3aa: CASSPPPGQGKGYTF; CDR3nt: TGTGCCAGCTCACCCCCTCCGGGACAGGGGAAAGGCTACACCTTC
d_gene: .; abundance: .; v_gene: TRBV13; j_gene: TRBJ1-1; CDR3aa: CASSLGLWGGNTEAFF; CDR3nt: TGTGCCAGCAGCTTAGGCCTTTGGGGGGGGAACACTGAAGCTTTCTTT
d_gene: .; abundance: .; v_gene: TRBV5-5; j_gene: TRBJ1-5; CDR3aa: CASSLLGWNQPQHF; CDR3nt: TGTGCCAGCAGCTTACTAGGATGGAATCAGCCCCAGCATTTT
d_gene: TRBD2; abundance: .; v_gene: TRBV27; j_gene: TRBJ2-7; CDR3aa: CASSSQTSGYEQYF; CDR3nt: TGTGCCAGCAGTTCCCAGACTAGCGGATACGAGCAGTACTTC
d_gene: .; abundance: .; v_gene: TRBV28; j_gene: TRBJ1-2; CDR3aa: CASSGTHSYGYTF; CDR3nt: TGTGCCAGCAGTGGGACACATAGTTATGGCTACACCTTC
d_gene: .; abundance: .; v_gene: TRBV29-1; j_gene: TRBJ1-1; CDR3aa: CSVEESLPSAFF; CDR3nt: TGCAGCGTTGAAGAGAGTCTGCCCTCAGCTTTCTTT
d_gene: .; abundance: few; v_gene: TRBV28; j_gene: TRBJ1-2; CDR3aa: CASSFAEGGLYGYTF; CDR3nt: TGTGCCAGCAGTTTTGCGGAGGGCGGGCTCTATGGCTACACCTTC
d_gene: TRBD1; abundance: .; v_gene: TRBV28; j_gene: TRBJ2-7; CDR3aa: CASWNDRDTSYEQYF; CDR3nt: TGTGCCAGCTGGAACGACAGGGATACAAGTTACGAGCAGTACTTC
d_gene: .; abundance: once; v_gene: TRBV9; j_gene: TRBJ1-2; CDR3aa: CASRPGGRVNYGYTF; CDR3nt: TGTGCCAGCAGGCCCGGGGGGCGAGTCAACTATGGCTACACCTTC
d_gene: TRBD1; abundance: .; v_gene: TRBV30; j_gene: TRBJ1-5; CDR3aa: CAWRQGALQPQHF; CDR3nt: TGTGCCTGGAGACAGGGGGCTCTACAGCCCCAGCATTTT
d_gene: TRBD1; abundance: .; v_gene: TRBV11-2; j_gene: TRBJ1-2; CDR3aa: CASTLNHDRDYGYTF; CDR3nt: TGTGCCAGCACCCTCAATCATGACAGGGACTATGGCTACACCTTC
d_gene: TRBD1; abundance: .; v_gene: TRBV14; j_gene: TRBJ2-7; CDR3aa: CASSPRDRVNQNSYEQYF; CDR3nt: TGTGCCAGCAGCCCCCGGGACAGGGTTAATCAAAACTCCTACGAGCAGTACTTC
d_gene: .; abundance: .; v_gene: TRBV27; j_gene: TRBJ2-1; CDR3aa: CASREQVSYNEQFF; CDR3nt: TGTGCCAGCAGAGAACAGGTCTCCTACAATGAGCAGTTCTTC
d_gene: TRBD1; abundance: .; v_gene: TRBV6-5; j_gene: TRBJ2-3; CDR3aa: CASSPGGQGVYTQYF; CDR3nt: TGTGCCAGCAGTCCCGGCGGACAGGGGGTTTATACGCAGTATTTT
d_gene: .; abundance: .; v_gene: TRBV7-2; j_gene: TRBJ2-2; CDR3aa: CASSPSNTGELFF; CDR3nt: TGTGCCAGCAGCCCGTCCAACACCGGGGAGCTGTTTTTT
d_gene: .; abundance: .; v_gene: TRBV28; j_gene: TRBJ2-7; CDR3aa: CASRGLGFGQYF; CDR3nt: TGTGCCAGCAGGGGACTGGGGTTCGGGCAGTACTTC
d_gene: .; abundance: .; v_gene: TRBV9; j_gene: TRBJ2-1; CDR3aa: CASSARLDPVINEQFF; CDR3nt: TGTGCCAGCAGCGCCCGACTCGACCCGGTAATCAATGAGCAGTTCTTC
d_gene: TRBD2; abundance: .; v_gene: TRBV18; j_gene: TRBJ2-1; CDR3aa: CASSPPGLAAYNEQFF; CDR3nt: TGTGCCAGCTCACCACCGGGACTAGCGGCCTACAATGAGCAGTTCTTC
d_gene: TRBD2; abundance: .; v_gene: TRBV28; j_gene: TRBJ2-7; CDR3aa: CASSLAGGVYEQYF; CDR3nt: TGTGCCAGCAGTTTGGCGGGAGGCGTCTACGAGCAGTACTTC
d_gene: .; abundance: .; v_gene: TRBV6-5; j_gene: TRBJ2-7; CDR3aa: CASSYRPGSYEQYF; CDR3nt: TGTGCCAGCAGTTACAGGCCGGGGAGTTACGAGCAGTACTTC
d_gene: .; abundance: .; v_gene: TRBV13; j_gene: TRBJ1-2; CDR3aa: CASSWGQVNYGYTF; CDR3nt: TGTGCCAGCAGCTGGGGACAAGTTAACTATGGCTACACCTTC
d_gene: TRBD1; abundance: .; v_gene: TRBV5-1; j_gene: TRBJ1-5; CDR3aa: CASSLEGQGSQPQHF; CDR3nt: TGCGCCAGCAGCTTGGAGGGACAGGGGAGTCAGCCCCAGCATTTT
d_gene: TRBD1; abundance: few; v_gene: TRBV6-5; j_gene: TRBJ1-1; CDR3aa: CASSPGGTGRTEAFF; CDR3nt: TGTGCCAGCAGTCCCGGTGGGACAGGGCGCACTGAAGCTTTCTTT
d_gene: .; abundance: .; v_gene: TRBV19; j_gene: TRBJ1-2; CDR3aa: CASRAGGDGGYTF; CDR3nt: TGTGCCAGTAGGGCCGGGGGAGACGGTGGCTACACCTTC
d_gene: .; abundance: .; v_gene: TRBV7-2; j_gene: TRBJ2-7; CDR3aa: CASSLEPGSYEQYF; CDR3nt: TGTGCCAGCAGCTTAGAACCGGGATCCTACGAGCAGTACTTC
d_gene: .; abundance: once; v_gene: TRBV4-1; j_gene: TRBJ1-5; CDR3aa: CASSSHQENQPQHF; CDR3nt: TGCGCCAGCAGCTCCCATCAGGAAAACCAGCCCCAGCATTTT
d_gene: TRBD1; abundance: .; v_gene: TRBV19; j_gene: TRBJ1-4; CDR3aa: CASGRDRGIEKLFF; CDR3nt: TGTGCCAGTGGCCGGGACAGGGGGATTGAAAAACTGTTTTTT
d_gene: .; abundance: .; v_gene: TRBV7-2; j_gene: TRBJ1-2; CDR3aa: CASSLLTHNYGYTF; CDR3nt: TGTGCCAGCAGCCTCCTGACTCATAACTATGGCTACACCTTC